The 10 T cell receptor beta chains reported below all come from one sample, sequenced in a study of blood T cells in healthy people across ages. It was with a sample-barcoded 5' primer and a J-beta primer mix that a second PCR of about 6 to 12 cycles was run. Each CDR3 protein is one row after TCRdb ran MiXCR on the 5' RACE reads. This sample yields 800,000 or so distinct CDR3 sequences, of which around 45% are seen a single time; about a sixth belongs to the top ten. Sequences were obtained from blood. Source of these receptors: a man older than 75 in good health.

The V call is TRBV6-6, the J call TRBJ2-1; 7 bases fit TRBD2. The germline V gene encodes CDR1 MNHNY and CDR2 SVGAGI (reference sequence). The CDR3 is 15 residues long. The ends lost 3 bases at V and 8 bases at J; junction bases unmatched: 10. CDR3 region: CASSYGGRASDEQFF. CDR3 DNA sequence: TGTGCCAGCAGTTATGGTGGGAGGGCATCCGATGAGCAGTTCTTC.

The rearrangement joins TRBV13 to TRBJ2-7, with 14 bases identical to TRBD2. The end of the DNA is better explained by TRBJ2-5, so the J call may be wrong. The CDR3 is made up of 15 amino acids. Germline CDR1 reads PRHDT; CDR2 reads FYEKMQ (reference sequence). CDR3 residues: CASSSGTSGGETQYF. CDR3 DNA sequence: TGTGCCAGCAGCTCAGGGACTAGCGGGGGTGAGACCCAGTACTTC.

The J gene is TRBJ2-4, the V gene TRBV5-4, with TRBD2 matching over 13 bases. V shed 5 bases, J shed 13 bases, and the junction held 21 bases outside the gene matches. The CDR3 extends over 18 amino acids. The germline CDR1 and CDR2 sequences are SGHNT and YYREEE (reference sequence). The chain's CDR3 is CASRSLGGGGLAGSEQYF. The CDR3 DNA reads TGTGCCAGCAGGTCATTGGGTGGGGGGGGACTAGCGGGAAGTGAGCAGTACTTC.

Regarding this clonotype: Mismatch with germline at one junction end may stem from a read error. The chain carries TRBV12-3 or TRBV12-4 and TRBJ2-3; the match to TRBD2 covers 13 bases. The CDR3 has 17 residues. DNA of the CDR3: TGTGCCGGCAGTTACGGCCGACTAGCGGGGGGTACAGATACGCAGTATTTT. Amino acids: CAGSYGRLAGGTDTQYF.

Only one count was recorded for this clonotype. This sequence joins TRBV18 and TRBJ1-1; tentatively, D is TRBD1 (6 bases). This CDR3 spans 13 amino acids. V was trimmed by 5 bases and J by 3 bases, leaving 10 bases between them. Germline V CDR1 and CDR2: KGHSH, LQKENI. The CDR3 sequence is CASSTRGDTEAFF. CDR3 coding DNA: TGTGCCAGCTCAACCAGGGGAGACACTGAAGCTTTCTTT.

The rearrangement uses TRBV28 and TRBJ2-1; no clear D. The CDR3 is 13 residues long. The V gene lost 2 bases and the J gene lost 3 bases, with 5 bases spanning the gap. Germline lookup yields CDR1 MDHEN and CDR2 SYDVKM. The CDR3 here is CASSLNIYNEQFF. As DNA, the CDR3 is TGTGCCAGCAGTTTAAACATCTACAATGAGCAGTTCTTC.

The table lists this clonotype with many counts. J is TRBJ2-7 and V is TRBV25-1; D uncertain. The germline gives CDR1 MGHDK, CDR2 SYGVNS. There are 12 residues in the CDR3. V lost 4 bases and J lost 0, with 4 bases in between. The CDR3 reads CASSGSSYEQYF. The CDR3 DNA reads TGTGCCAGCAGTGGATCCTCCTACGAGCAGTACTTC.

This clonotype was seen only once. The V call is TRBV9, the J call TRBJ1-5; no definite D call. Germline V gives CDR1 SGDLS, CDR2 YYNGEE. This CDR3 is 14 amino acids long. V was cut by 0 bases and J by 4 bases, with 8 bases left in between. The CDR3: CASSVEPENQPQHF. Written as DNA, the CDR3 is TGTGCCAGCAGCGTAGAGCCGGAGAATCAGCCCCAGCATTTT.

The chain has TRBV6-1 and TRBJ2-7, with a possible D match to TRBD2 (5 bases). The CDR3 runs to 15 residues. The V end was cut by 7 bases, the J end by 6 bases, with 22 bases between. The germline gives CDR1 MNHNS, CDR2 SASEGT. CDR3 sequence: CASTPGVSLIGEQYF. The DNA of the CDR3 is TGTGCCAGCACTCCCGGGGTTTCCTTGATTGGCGAGCAGTACTTC.

This chain uses TRBV4-2 with TRBJ2-3, with a possible D match to TRBD1 (6 bases). The germline V and J ends were trimmed by 0 bases and 6 bases, with 16 bases remaining between them. The CDR3 runs to 16 residues. Germline V gives CDR1 LGHNA, CDR2 YNFKEQ. The CDR3 loop is CASSQDRGRGPDTQYF. CDR3 DNA sequence: TGTGCCAGCAGCCAAGATAGGGGCAGGGGCCCCGATACGCAGTATTTT.